These 9 T cell receptor beta chains were all obtained from the same sample, sequenced in a study of T cells after somatic rescue of genetic block. TCRdb's table, derived via immunoSEQ multiplex PCR, lists solely in-frame clones and lacks some. The sample has around 70,000 clones, about nine tenths seen once. Input material: peripheral blood mononuclear cells (PBMCs). The receptors stem from a man aged 35 to 55.

CDR3 in amino acids: CASSGLAGGETQYF. CDR3 sequence (DNA): TGTGCCAGCAGTGGCCTAGCGGGAGGTGAGACCCAGTACTTC. The chain has TRBV2 and TRBJ2-5; 11 nucleotides align to TRBD2. Per the germline V gene, CDR1 is SNHLY and CDR2 is FYNNEI. There are 14 residues in the CDR3. With 4 bases clipped from V and 5 bases from J, the junction kept 3 bases outside the gene matches. The entire variable domain, with the rest obtained from reference TRBV2 and TRBJ2-5, is as follows: EPEVTQTPSHQVTQMGQEVILRCVPISNHLYFYWYRQILGQKVEFLVSFYNNEISEKSEIFDDQFSVERPDGSNFTLKIRSTKLEDSAMYFCASSGLAGGETQYFGPGTRLLVL.

This chain joins TRBV7-8 and TRBJ2-2, with a possible D match to TRBD2 (5 bases). Trimming took 2 bases from V and 2 from J, leaving 15 bases between them. CDR3 length equals 17 residues. Germline assignment: CDR1 SGHVS and CDR2 FQNEAQ. In DNA, the CDR3 is TGTGCCAGCAGCTTACGGGGTGGGGTCTATAACACCGGGGAGCTGTTTTTT. Translation: CASSLRGGVYNTGELFF.

J is TRBJ2-1 and V is TRBV7-2; 10 nucleotides match TRBD1. The germline CDR1 and CDR2 sequences are SGHTA and FQGNSA. There are 16 residues in the CDR3. Trimming removed 5 bases from V and 9 bases from J; junction bases left unmatched: 13. In nucleotides, the CDR3 is TGTGCCAGCAGCCGACAGGGGGCGACTCCAGGAGGTGAGCAGTTCTTC. This encodes CASSRQGATPGGEQFF.

This chain joins TRBV2 and TRBJ2-7; 7 nucleotides match TRBD2. V dropped 4 bases and J dropped 2; count of bases not matched to a gene: 8. Germline CDR1 reads SNHLY; CDR2 reads FYNNEI. This CDR3 has 15 amino acids. The CDR3 loop is CASSVSGLPTYEQYF. DNA of the CDR3: TGTGCCAGCAGTGTTAGCGGGTTACCCACCTACGAGCAGTACTTC.

The CDR3 coding sequence is TGTGCCAGCTCACTGAACGGGCCCGGGCACTACGAGCAGTACTTC. This encodes CASSLNGPGHYEQYF. The J gene is TRBJ2-7, the V gene TRBV18; D ambiguous. Trimming removed 4 bases from V and 3 bases from J, with 16 bases in between. The germline gives CDR1 KGHSH, CDR2 LQKENI. This CDR3 spans 15 amino acids. The full variable domain, with the rest looked up from reference TRBV18 and TRBJ2-7, is NAGVMQNPRHLVRRRGQEARLRCSPMKGHSHVYWYRQLPEEGLKFMVYLQKENIIDESGMPKERFSAEFPKEGPSILRIQQVVRGDSAAYFCASSLNGPGHYEQYFGPGTRLTVT.

V is TRBV13 and J is TRBJ2-5; no clear D gene. Germline V gene sequence: CDR1 PRHDT, CDR2 FYEKMQ (reference sequence). Deletions cut 3 bases from V and 3 bases from J, with 8 bases between. CDR3 length: 13 amino acids. This chain's CDR3 is CASSFSGKETQYF. The CDR3 nucleotides are TGTGCCAGCAGCTTTTCTGGGAAAGAGACCCAGTACTTC.

The chain joins TRBV2 to TRBJ2-5, with unresolved D. Germline lookup yields CDR1 SNHLY and CDR2 FYNNEI. V was shortened by 1 base and J by 4 bases, with 4 bases between the two germline ends. CDR3 size: 12 residues. CDR3 DNA: TGTGCCAGCAGTGAAGAGGTAGAGACCCAGTACTTC. Amino acids: CASSEEVETQYF.

This rearrangement joins TRBV30 to TRBJ2-1; TRBD1 matches 10 bases. Germline CDR1 GTSNPN, CDR2 SVGIG (reference sequence). J lost 3 bases, V lost 2 bases, and 4 bases had no gene match. This CDR3 contains 15 residues. The CDR3 region has the DNA TGTGCCTGGAGTACGACAGGGGGCTTCTACAATGAGCAGTTCTTC. It encodes CAWSTTGGFYNEQFF.

This CDR3 reads CAWSVWKNEQFF. The CDR3 DNA follows: TGTGCCTGGAGTGTGTGGAAAAACGAGCAGTTCTTC. The chain joins TRBV30 to TRBJ2-1; D not certain. The CDR3 spans 12 residues. The V end was cut by 0 bases, the J end by 10 bases, with 10 bases between. Germline V gene lookup returns CDR1 GTSNPN and CDR2 SVGIG (reference sequence). The whole variable domain, filled in from reference TRBV30 and TRBJ2-1, reads SQTIHQWPATLVQPVGSPLSLECTVEGTSNPNLYWYRQAAGRGLQLLFYSVGIGQISSEVPQNLSASRPQDRQFILSSKKLLLSDSGFYLCAWSVWKNEQFFGPGTRLTVL.